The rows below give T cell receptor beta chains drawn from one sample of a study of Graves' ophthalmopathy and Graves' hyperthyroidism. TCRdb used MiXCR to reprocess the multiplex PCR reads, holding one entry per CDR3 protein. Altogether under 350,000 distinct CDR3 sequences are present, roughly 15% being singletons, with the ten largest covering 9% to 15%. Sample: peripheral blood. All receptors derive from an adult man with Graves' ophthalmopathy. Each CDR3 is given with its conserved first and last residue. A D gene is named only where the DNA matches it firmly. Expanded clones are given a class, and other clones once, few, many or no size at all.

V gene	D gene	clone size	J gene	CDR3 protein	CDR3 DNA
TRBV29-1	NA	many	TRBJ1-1	CSVGGTGNTEAFF	TGCAGCGTGGGTGGGACGGGGAACACTGAAGCTTTCTTT
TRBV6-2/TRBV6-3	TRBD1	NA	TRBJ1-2	CASIHRGRGGYTF	TGTGCCAGCATCCACAGGGGCCGGGGTGGCTACACCTTC
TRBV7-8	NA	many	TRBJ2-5	CASSLRRSQETQYF	TGTGCCAGCAGCTTACGTCGGAGCCAAGAGACCCAGTACTTC
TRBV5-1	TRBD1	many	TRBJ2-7	CASSLTGVTPYEQYF	TGCGCCAGCAGCTTGACAGGGGTCACCCCCTACGAGCAGTACTTC
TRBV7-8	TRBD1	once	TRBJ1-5	CASRHYRGPGQPQHF	TGTGCCAGCCGCCACTACAGGGGGCCGGGGCAGCCCCAGCATTTT
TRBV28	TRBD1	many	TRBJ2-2	CASSWGTTGGIGELFF	TGTGCCAGCAGTTGGGGGACGACAGGGGGCATCGGGGAGCTGTTTTTT
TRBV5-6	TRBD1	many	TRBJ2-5	CASSPKGQQETQYF	TGTGCCAGCAGCCCTAAGGGACAGCAAGAGACCCAGTACTTC
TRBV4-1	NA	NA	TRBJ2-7	CASSQEGFTSYEQYF	TGCGCCAGCAGCCAAGAGGGATTTACCTCCTACGAGCAGTACTTC
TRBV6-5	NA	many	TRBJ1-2	CASTPWGREDGYTF	TGTGCCAGCACGCCATGGGGCAGAGAGGATGGCTACACCTTC
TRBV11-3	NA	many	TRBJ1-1	CASGLGVTTRHTEAFF	TGTGCCAGCGGCCTCGGGGTAACCACTCGACACACTGAAGCTTTCTTT
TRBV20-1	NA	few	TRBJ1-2	CSASVSGSLYGYTF	TGCAGTGCTAGTGTTTCCGGGAGCTTATATGGCTACACCTTC
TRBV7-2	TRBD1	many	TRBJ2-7	CASSVQGGTGGGYEQYF	TGTGCCAGCAGCGTACAGGGGGGGACAGGGGGTGGCTACGAGCAGTACTTC
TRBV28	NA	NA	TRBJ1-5	CASSFQGTVSQPQHF	TGTGCCAGCAGTTTTCAGGGCACCGTGTCGCAGCCCCAGCATTTT
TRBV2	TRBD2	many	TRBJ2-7	CASGGVFSYEQYF	TGTGCCAGCGGGGGGGTTTTCTCCTACGAGCAGTACTTC
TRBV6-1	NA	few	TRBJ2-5	CASSDLTGRETQYF	TGTGCCAGCAGTGACTTGACAGGGAGGGAGACCCAGTACTTC
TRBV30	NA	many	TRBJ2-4	CASRKAGGENIHYF	TGTGCCTCCCGAAAGGCAGGGGGGGAAAACATTCACTACTTC
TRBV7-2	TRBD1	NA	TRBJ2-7	CASSLWTGRPTEQYF	TGTGCCAGCAGTCTGTGGACAGGGCGCCCTACGGAGCAGTACTTC
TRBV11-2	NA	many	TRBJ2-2	CASSSLRGRNTGELFF	TGTGCCAGCAGCTCCCTGAGGGGCAGGAACACCGGGGAGCTGTTTTTT
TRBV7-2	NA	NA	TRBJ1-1	CASSQGHLTEAFF	TGTGCCAGCAGCCAGGGACATTTGACTGAAGCTTTCTTT
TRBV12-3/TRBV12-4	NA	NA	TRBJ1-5	CASSFGGALSNQPQHF	TGTGCCAGCAGTTTCGGCGGGGCACTTAGCAATCAGCCCCAGCATTTT
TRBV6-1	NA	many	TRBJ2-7	CASSAGETYEQYF	TGTGCCAGCAGTGCAGGGGAGACCTACGAGCAGTACTTC
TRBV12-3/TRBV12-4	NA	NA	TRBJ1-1	CASSLSLGGGRFF	TGTGCCAGCAGTTTATCTTTAGGTGGGGGCAGATTCTTT
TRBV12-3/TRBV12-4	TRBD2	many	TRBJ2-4	CASSLGLASLQYF	TGTGCCAGCAGTCTTGGACTAGCCTCTCTTCAGTACTTC
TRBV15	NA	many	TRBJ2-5	CATSRGLETQYF	TGTGCCACCAGCAGGGGGCTGGAGACCCAGTACTTC
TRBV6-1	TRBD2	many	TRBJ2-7	CASSRTRLAGVGEQYF	TGTGCCAGCAGTAGAACACGATTGGCGGGAGTCGGGGAGCAGTACTTC
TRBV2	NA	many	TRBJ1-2	CASSEETRGDGYTF	TGTGCCAGCAGTGAAGAGACGAGAGGGGATGGCTACACCTTC
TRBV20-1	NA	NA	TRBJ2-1	CSATTDILVLHEQFF	TGCAGTGCTACGACCGACATCTTGGTCCTCCACGAGCAGTTCTTC
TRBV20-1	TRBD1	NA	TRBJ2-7	CSTDRAAYEQYF	TGCAGTACGGACAGGGCGGCCTACGAGCAGTACTTC
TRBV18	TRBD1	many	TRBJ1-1	CASSPVGGMNTEAFF	TGTGCCAGCTCACCGGTAGGGGGCATGAACACTGAAGCTTTCTTT
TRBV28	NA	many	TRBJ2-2	CASSLPGRGHTGELFF	TGTGCCAGCAGTTTACCCGGGAGAGGACACACCGGGGAGCTGTTTTTT
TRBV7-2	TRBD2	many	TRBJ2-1	CASSRRGGGSSYNEQFF	TGTGCCAGCAGCCGCCGCGGGGGGGGGAGCTCCTACAATGAGCAGTTCTTC
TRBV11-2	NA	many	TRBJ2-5	CASSPLSGQETQYF	TGTGCCAGCAGCCCGCTATCGGGCCAAGAGACCCAGTACTTC
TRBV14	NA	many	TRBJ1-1	CASYGRLSTEAFF	TGTGCCAGCTACGGACGGCTGAGCACTGAAGCTTTCTTT
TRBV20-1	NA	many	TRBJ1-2	CSARDMEAWGYTF	TGCAGTGCTAGAGATATGGAAGCTTGGGGCTACACCTTC
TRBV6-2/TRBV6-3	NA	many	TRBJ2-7	CASRARVPGDYEQYF	TGTGCCAGCAGAGCCAGGGTCCCAGGGGACTACGAGCAGTACTTC
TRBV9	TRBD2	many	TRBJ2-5	CASSVVASGGGETQYF	TGTGCCAGCAGCGTAGTGGCTAGCGGGGGTGGTGAGACCCAGTACTTC
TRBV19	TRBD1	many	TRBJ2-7	CATGQGGRYEQYF	TGTGCCACCGGCCAAGGGGGCCGCTACGAGCAGTACTTC
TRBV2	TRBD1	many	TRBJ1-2	CASSEALRDRSYGYTF	TGTGCCAGCAGTGAAGCCCTTCGGGACAGAAGCTATGGCTACACCTTC
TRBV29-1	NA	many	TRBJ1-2	CSVVIGPAGYGYTF	TGCAGCGTTGTAATCGGGCCGGCAGGCTATGGCTACACCTTC
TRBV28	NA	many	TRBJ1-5	CASSLLADNQPQHF	TGTGCCAGCAGTTTATTGGCAGACAATCAGCCCCAGCATTTT
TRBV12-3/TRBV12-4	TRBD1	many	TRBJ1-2	CASSNRDSNYGYTF	TGTGCCAGCAGCAACCGGGACAGTAACTATGGCTACACCTTC
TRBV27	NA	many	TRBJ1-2	CASSPRTGNYGYTF	TGTGCCAGCAGTCCCAGGACGGGAAACTATGGCTACACCTTC
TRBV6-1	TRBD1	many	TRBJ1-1	CASSEAWTGRTEAFF	TGTGCCAGCAGTGAAGCCTGGACAGGGAGAACTGAAGCTTTCTTT
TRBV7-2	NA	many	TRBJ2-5	CASSSVETQYF	TGTGCCAGCAGTTCTGTGGAGACCCAGTACTTC
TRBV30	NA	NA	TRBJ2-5	CAWSGRAAYQETQYF	TGTGCCTGGAGTGGGAGGGCCGCGTACCAAGAGACCCAGTACTTC
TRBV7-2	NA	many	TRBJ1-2	CASSPFFRQGYTF	TGTGCCAGCAGCCCCTTCTTCAGGCAAGGCTACACCTTC
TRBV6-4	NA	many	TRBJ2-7	CASMGDHEQYF	TGTGCCAGCATGGGGGATCACGAGCAGTACTTC
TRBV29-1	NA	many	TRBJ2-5	CSVEIGGGWGTQYF	TGCAGCGTTGAAATTGGCGGTGGGTGGGGGACCCAGTACTTC
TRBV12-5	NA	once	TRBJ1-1	CASGPDGDSPKAFF	TGTGCTAGTGGTCCCGACGGCGATTCTCCCAAAGCTTTCTTT
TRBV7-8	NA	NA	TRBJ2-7	CASSFKAYEQYF	TGTGCCAGCAGCTTTAAGGCCTACGAGCAGTACTTC
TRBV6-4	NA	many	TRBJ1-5	CASSGRYSNQPQHF	TGTGCCAGCAGTGGCCGTTATAGCAATCAGCCCCAGCATTTT
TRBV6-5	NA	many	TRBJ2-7	CTSSYSPDYYYEQYF	TGTACCAGCAGTTACTCACCGGACTACTACTACGAGCAGTACTTC
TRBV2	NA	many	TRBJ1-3	CASRSDSARGNTIYF	TGTGCCAGCAGGAGTGACAGCGCCCGTGGAAACACCATATATTTT
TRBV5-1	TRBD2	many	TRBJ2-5	CASSPRTSGGETQYF	TGCGCCAGCAGCCCACGGACTAGCGGGGGAGAGACCCAGTACTTC
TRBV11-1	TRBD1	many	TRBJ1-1	CASSSRTGAGNTEAFF	TGTGCCAGCAGCTCCCGGACAGGGGCCGGGAACACTGAAGCTTTCTTT
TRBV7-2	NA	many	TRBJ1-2	CASSVARTFPGYTF	TGTGCCAGCAGCGTGGCCAGGACCTTCCCAGGCTACACCTTC
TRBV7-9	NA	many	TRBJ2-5	CASSQMETQYF	TGTGCCAGCAGCCAAATGGAGACCCAGTACTTC